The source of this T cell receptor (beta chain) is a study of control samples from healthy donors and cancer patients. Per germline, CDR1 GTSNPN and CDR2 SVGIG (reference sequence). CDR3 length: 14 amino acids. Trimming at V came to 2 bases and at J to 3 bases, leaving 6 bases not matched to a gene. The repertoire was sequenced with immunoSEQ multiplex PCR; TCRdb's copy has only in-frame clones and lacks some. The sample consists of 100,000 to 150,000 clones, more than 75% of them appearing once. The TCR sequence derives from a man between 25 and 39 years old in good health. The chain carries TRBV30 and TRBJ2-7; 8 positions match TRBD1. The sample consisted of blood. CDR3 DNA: TGTGCCTGGAGTTCGGGACAGGTGATCTACGAGCAGTACTTC. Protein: CAWSSGQVIYEQYF.